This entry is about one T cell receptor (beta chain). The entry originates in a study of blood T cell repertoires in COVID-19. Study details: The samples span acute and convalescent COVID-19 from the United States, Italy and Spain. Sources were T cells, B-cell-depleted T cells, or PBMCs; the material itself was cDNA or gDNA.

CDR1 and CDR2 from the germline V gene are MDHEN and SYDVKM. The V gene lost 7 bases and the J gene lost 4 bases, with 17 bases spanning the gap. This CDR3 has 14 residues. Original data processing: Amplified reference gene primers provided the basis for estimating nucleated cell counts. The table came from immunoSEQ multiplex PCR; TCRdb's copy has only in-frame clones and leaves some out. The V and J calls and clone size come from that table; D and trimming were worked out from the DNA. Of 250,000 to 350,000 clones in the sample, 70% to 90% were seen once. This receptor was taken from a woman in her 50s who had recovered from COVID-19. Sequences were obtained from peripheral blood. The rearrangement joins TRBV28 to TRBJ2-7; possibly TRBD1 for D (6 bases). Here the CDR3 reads CASNPQGLGYEQYF. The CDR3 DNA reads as TGTGCCAGCAACCCCCAGGGGCTCGGTTACGAGCAGTACTTC.